This entry lists 16 T cell receptor beta chains sequenced from one sample in a study of response to subunit inactivated influenza vaccine. TCRdb re-called the RT-PCR reads with MiXCR, one entry per CDR3 protein. The sample comprises about 830,000 distinct CDR3 sequences, around a sixth of which are singletons, and 11% rests with the top ten. Material: PBMCs from blood, obtained more than 4 days after vaccination. All receptors come from a man aged 50-60 years who received an inactivated influenza vaccine.

This clonotype showed up many times. This chain joins TRBV29-1 and TRBJ2-7; 8 bases line up with TRBD1. The CDR3 runs to 13 residues. Germline V gives CDR1 SQVTM, CDR2 ANQGSEA. J lost 5 bases, V lost 6 bases, and 9 bases had no gene match. For the CDR3, the DNA is TGCAGCGTCGCAGGACAGGGTGGAAACGAGCAGTACTTC. This gives the protein CSVAGQGGNEQYF.

The rearrangement joins TRBV4-3 to TRBJ2-1; D gene uncertain. The CDR3 contains 17 residues. The V gene's germline CDR1 is LGHNA and CDR2 YSLEER. Trimming pared 0 bases from V and 4 bases from J, leaving 16 bases between. Here the CDR3 DNA reads TGCGCCAGCAGCCAAGATCGAGCCCACAGAGATTACAATGAGCAGTTCTTC. This sequence encodes CASSQDRAHRDYNEQFF.

The chain links TRBV12-3 or TRBV12-4 to TRBJ1-1; no definite D call. The V and J ends lost 3 bases and 11 bases respectively, with 10 bases between them. The CDR3 is 11 amino acids. The CDR3 here is CASSFSSTAFF. The CDR3 bases are TGTGCCAGCAGTTTTTCCTCAACCGCTTTCTTT.

This rearrangement joins TRBV12-3 or TRBV12-4 to TRBJ2-5, with a possible D match to TRBD1 (6 bases). The CDR3 has 15 residues. Trimming stripped 2 bases from V and 5 bases from J, with 15 bases between. The CDR3 coding sequence is TGTGCCAGCAGTTTAACATGGACAGCAACGGAGACCCAGTACTTC. It is translated as CASSLTWTATETQYF.

The sample holds a few counts of this clonotype. The chain employs TRBV2 and TRBJ2-5, with a possible D match to TRBD1 (6 bases). With 7 bases removed from V and 4 bases from J, the gap between germline ends came to 16 bases. Germline V gives CDR1 SNHLY, CDR2 FYNNEI. This CDR3 comprises 14 residues. CDR3 loop: CASKRVVGAETQYF. DNA of the CDR3: TGTGCCAGCAAACGGGTTGTGGGGGCAGAGACCCAGTACTTC.

This clonotype was seen a single time. Only one base separates this from a far larger clonotype, so it likely reflects a read error. The V gene is TRBV7-2, the J gene TRBJ1-1; 7 bases agree with TRBD1. J gave up 1 base and V 3 bases, and 2 bases lay outside the gene matches. This CDR3 comprises 14 residues. In germline, CDR1 is SGHTA, CDR2 FQGNSA. The CDR3 protein is CASSFGQANTEAFF. In DNA, the CDR3 is TGTGCCAGCAGCTTTGGACAGGCGAACACTGAAGCTTTCTTT.

This clonotype was detected a few times. J is TRBJ1-6 and V is TRBV28; D remains ambiguous. The germline CDR1 and CDR2 sequences are MDHEN and SYDVKM. This CDR3 spans 11 amino acids. The germline V and J ends were trimmed by 3 bases and 6 bases, with 0 bases remaining between them. CDR3 nucleotides: TGTGCCAGCAGTTTTAATTCACCCCTCCACTTT. It translates to CASSFNSPLHF.

This clonotype was counted many times. The rearrangement joins TRBV20-1 to TRBJ2-5; maybe TRBD2 (5 bases). The CDR3 contains 15 residues. CDR1 and CDR2 from the germline V gene are DFQATT and SNEGSKA (reference sequence). The V gene lost 3 bases and the J gene lost 2 bases, with 16 bases spanning the gap. The DNA for the CDR3 is TGCAGTGCTAGTGGGAGCCGAGTAGCACAAGAGACCCAGTACTTC. This sequence encodes CSASGSRVAQETQYF.

This clonotype was seen a few times. The CDR3 here is CASSQERYQETQYF. Written as DNA, the CDR3 is TGTGCCAGCAGCCAAGAGAGGTACCAAGAGACCCAGTACTTC. V and J are TRBV4-2 and TRBJ2-5; no clear D gene. Germline V CDR1 and CDR2: LGHNA, YNFKEQ. The CDR3 length is 14 residues. Trimming took off 0 bases at V and 0 bases at J, with 5 bases between the two ends.

This clonotype was detected only a few times. The J gene is TRBJ2-1, the V gene TRBV4-3; 11 nucleotides align to TRBD2. The V gene's germline CDR1 is LGHNA and CDR2 YSLEER. Trimming cost V 0 bases and J 12 bases; bases outside gene matches: 10. CDR3 size: 16 residues. The CDR3 reads CASSQDFLAGGLGQFF. The CDR3 coding sequence is TGCGCCAGCAGCCAAGATTTCCTAGCGGGAGGATTAGGGCAGTTCTTC.

This clonotype was observed many times. This CDR3 reads CASSRKRVAGTLETQYF. DNA for the CDR3: TGTGCCAGCAGCCGCAAGAGGGTAGCGGGAACCCTGGAGACCCAGTACTTC. The J gene is TRBJ2-5, the V gene TRBV12-3 or TRBV12-4; 8 bases fit TRBD2. The CDR3 loop spans 17 amino acids. Trimming cost V 6 bases and J 5 bases; bases outside gene matches: 17.

This clonotype was counted a few times. The chain's CDR3 is CASSQDNWYEQYF. The CDR3 nucleotides read TGTGCCAGCAGCCAAGATAACTGGTACGAGCAGTACTTC. V is TRBV14 and J is TRBJ2-7; D is uncertain. The CDR3 contains 13 residues. CDR1 and CDR2 from the germline V gene are SGHDN and FVKESK. V gave up 0 bases and J gave up 4 bases, with 7 bases separating them. Together with reference TRBV14 and TRBJ2-7, the CDR3 gives the full variable domain: EAGVTQFPSHSVIEKGQTVTLRCDPISGHDNLYWYRRVMGKEIKFLLHFVKESKQDESGMPNNRFLAERTGGTYSTLKVQPAELEDSGVYFCASSQDNWYEQYFGPGTRLTVT.

The rearrangement joins TRBV20-1 to TRBJ2-5, with a possible D match to TRBD1 (6 bases). V was clipped by 1 base and J by 1 base, with 13 bases between them. The CDR3 sequence is 15 residues long. The germline gives CDR1 DFQATT, CDR2 SNEGSKA (reference sequence). The CDR3 region is CSARAGQRFQETQYF. Here the CDR3 DNA reads TGCAGTGCTAGAGCCGGACAGAGATTCCAAGAGACCCAGTACTTC.

This clonotype was observed a few times. The chain joins TRBV29-1 to TRBJ2-1; 16 bases match TRBD2. CDR3 length: 16 residues. The V segment lost 6 bases and the J segment 9 bases; nucleotides outside the gene matches: 11. The germline V gene has CDR1 SQVTM and CDR2 ANQGSEA. The CDR3 region is CSVGLAGGLRGGEQFF. The DNA for the CDR3 is TGCAGCGTGGGACTAGCGGGGGGGCTGAGAGGAGGTGAGCAGTTCTTC.

The gene calls are TRBV12-3 or TRBV12-4 and TRBJ2-1; perhaps TRBD2 as D (7 bases). This CDR3 is built from 15 residues. V gave up 2 bases and J gave up 6 bases, with 14 bases separating them. CDR3 protein: CASSLRGGLFNEQFF. The CDR3 nucleotides read TGTGCCAGCAGTTTACGCGGGGGCCTCTTCAATGAGCAGTTCTTC.

This clonotype has just a few counts. The chain links TRBV7-6 to TRBJ2-1, with 11 bases fitting TRBD2. Germline-derived CDR1 and CDR2 are SGHVS and FNYEAQ. The V segment lost 0 bases and the J segment 9 bases; nucleotides outside the gene matches: 4. The CDR3 runs to 15 residues. The CDR3 here is CASSLASGGAFEQFF. In DNA form, the CDR3 reads TGTGCCAGCAGCTTAGCTAGCGGGGGGGCCTTTGAGCAGTTCTTC.